This T cell receptor beta chain was found in a study of blood T cell repertoires in COVID-19. Here immunoSEQ multiplex PCR was the method, and the copy in TCRdb shows in-frame clones only, minus some. The repertoire holds about 130,000 clones, with around 86% as singletons. CDR3 length: 16 amino acids. Germline lookup yields CDR1 SGHDT and CDR2 YYEEEE. The trim removed 5 bases at V and 1 base at J, leaving 8 bases unmatched. This clonotype was obtained from an elderly woman with acute or convalescent COVID-19. The rearrangement joins TRBV5-6 to TRBJ1-2, with 10 bases aligning to TRBD1. Sequenced sample: peripheral blood. Here the CDR3 DNA reads TGTGCCAGCAGTCGGGACAGGGGACAACTTAACTATGGCTACACCTTC. It yields the protein CASSRDRGQLNYGYTF.